This T cell receptor beta chain was found in a study of T-cell memory formation after mild COVID-19. The wider study: Clusters were largely donor specific.

The 5'RACE method, run with constant-segment primers, produced TCR alpha and TCR beta cDNA libraries (carrying sample barcodes and UMIs). TCRdb re-called the 5' RACE reads through MiXCR, storing one row per CDR3 protein. Of about 340,000 distinct CDR3 sequences listed, more than 15% were seen once; the top ten hold approximately 20%. Trimming left V 6 bases short and J 7 bases short, with 16 bases between. CDR3 size: 14 residues. Study results and limitations: The main location of contracting CD4+ clones was CM and EM, and that of contracting CD8+ clones was EMRA. Pre-infection memory held some responding clones, suggesting pre-existing cross-reactive T cells responded.

About this clonotype itself: The target antigen is unknown.

The receptor was isolated from a young man who had mild COVID-19 (a few samples of this study predate the infection). Cell type and time point are not known. The genes are TRBV12-3 or TRBV12-4 and TRBJ1-5, with D unresolved. The sequenced material came from PBMCs or a T cell subset sorted from them (not recorded which). DNA for the CDR3: TGTGCCAGCAGCAATACAGTAGGGAACCAGCCCCAGCATTTT. It yields the protein CASSNTVGNQPQHF.